Listed below are T cell receptor beta chains from one sample, sequenced in a study of T cell responses to AZD1222 COVID-19 vaccine. The method was immunoSEQ multiplex PCR; TCRdb's version includes in-frame clones alone and lacks a portion of them. The sample holds around 120,000 clones, 70% to 90% seen once. The sequencing here drew on peripheral blood, taken on day 0 of MenACWY control vaccination. The source of these receptors is an adult in good health. CDR3s include the opening cysteine and the closing phenylalanine or tryptophan.

J gene,V gene,CDR3 length,CDR3 protein
TRBJ2-1,TRBV19,16,CASSSTSGGVNNEQFF
TRBJ1-5,TRBV27,14,CASRPGQVGWPQHF
TRBJ2-1,TRBV28,13,CASSYGVPNEQFF
TRBJ1-4,TRBV19,14,CASIGRGRDEKLFF
TRBJ2-7,TRBV7-8,13,CASSLGPRYEQYF
TRBJ1-5,TRBV7-2,16,CASSLGSGWSNQPQHF
TRBJ2-7,TRBV18,16,CASSREVASGVYEQYF
TRBJ1-2,TRBV7-2,14,CASSLFGLGGGYTF
TRBJ2-3,TRBV3-1/TRBV3-2,17,CASSQGPGTHSTDTQYF
TRBJ2-3,TRBV9,14,CASSTRTGLDTQYF
TRBJ2-6,TRBV11-2,17,CASSSRATGSGANVLTF
TRBJ2-2,TRBV18,15,CASSPGLTNTGELFF
TRBJ1-4,TRBV27,14,CASSPAGGNEKLFF
TRBJ1-5,TRBV4-2,16,CASSQTGGEGNQPQHF
TRBJ1-2,TRBV2,13,CASSEQPGSGYTF
TRBJ1-1,TRBV20-1,11,CSATINTEAFF
TRBJ1-1,TRBV28,16,CASSRLRDRVLTEAFF
TRBJ1-1,TRBV19,16,CASRYGGRQVNTEAFF
TRBJ1-1,TRBV30,14,CAWSVQGGETEAFF
TRBJ1-2,TRBV2,14,CASGTGRGGYGYTF
TRBJ2-1,TRBV11-2,17,CASTGTSGGLSYNEQFF
TRBJ2-5,TRBV5-1,15,CASKSRTGMEETQYF
TRBJ1-1,TRBV7-8,14,CASSREDGDPEAFF
TRBJ2-7,TRBV5-1,14,CASTQGGLRGEQYF
TRBJ1-2,TRBV3-1/TRBV3-2,13,CASSPWDSYGYTF
TRBJ1-1,TRBV4-1,18,CASTSTIRSWGLNTEAFF
TRBJ2-7,TRBV7-9,14,CASSSALRVYEQYF
TRBJ2-1,TRBV10-2,16,CASSDRLAGGVNEQFF
TRBJ2-5,TRBV7-2,18,CASSSAGTSGGAPETQYF
TRBJ2-7,TRBV7-7,15,CASSSGLAGVREQYF
TRBJ1-2,TRBV6-6,14,CASSYGTGDYGYTF
TRBJ2-3,TRBV9,14,CASSVGRSTDTQYF
TRBJ2-3,TRBV7-2,15,CASSSQGASTDTQYF